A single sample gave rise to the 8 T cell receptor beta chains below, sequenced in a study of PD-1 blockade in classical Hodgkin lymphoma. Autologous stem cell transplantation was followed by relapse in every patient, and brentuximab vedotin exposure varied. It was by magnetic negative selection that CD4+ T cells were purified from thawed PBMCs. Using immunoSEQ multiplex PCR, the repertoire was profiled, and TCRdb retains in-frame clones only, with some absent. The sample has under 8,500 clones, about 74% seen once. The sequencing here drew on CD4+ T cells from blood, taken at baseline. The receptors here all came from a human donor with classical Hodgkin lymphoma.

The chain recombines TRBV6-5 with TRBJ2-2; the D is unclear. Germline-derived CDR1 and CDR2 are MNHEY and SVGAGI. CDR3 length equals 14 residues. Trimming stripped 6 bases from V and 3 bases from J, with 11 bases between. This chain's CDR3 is CASSPPRDTGELFF. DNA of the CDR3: TGTGCCAGCAGCCCTCCCCGGGACACCGGGGAGCTGTTTTTT.

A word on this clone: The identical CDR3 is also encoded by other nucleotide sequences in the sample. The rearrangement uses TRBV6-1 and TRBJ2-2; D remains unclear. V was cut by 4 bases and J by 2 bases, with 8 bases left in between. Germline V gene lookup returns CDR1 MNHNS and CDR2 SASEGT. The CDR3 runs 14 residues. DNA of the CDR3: TGTGCCAGCAGTGCGGGTAGAAACACCGGGGAGCTGTTTTTT. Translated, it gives CASSAGRNTGELFF.

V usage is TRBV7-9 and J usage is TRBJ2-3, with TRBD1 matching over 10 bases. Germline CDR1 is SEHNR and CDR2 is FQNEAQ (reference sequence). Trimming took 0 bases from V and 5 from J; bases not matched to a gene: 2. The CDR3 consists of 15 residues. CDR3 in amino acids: CASSLATGGIDTQYF. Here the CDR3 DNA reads TGTGCCAGCAGCTTAGCGACAGGGGGCATAGATACGCAGTATTTT.

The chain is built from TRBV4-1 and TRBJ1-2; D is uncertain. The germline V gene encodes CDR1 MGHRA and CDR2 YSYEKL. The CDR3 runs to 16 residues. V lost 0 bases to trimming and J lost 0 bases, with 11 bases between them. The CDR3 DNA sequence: TGCGCCAGCAGCCAAGAGGTAACACCTGCTAACTATGGCTACACCTTC. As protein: CASSQEVTPANYGYTF.

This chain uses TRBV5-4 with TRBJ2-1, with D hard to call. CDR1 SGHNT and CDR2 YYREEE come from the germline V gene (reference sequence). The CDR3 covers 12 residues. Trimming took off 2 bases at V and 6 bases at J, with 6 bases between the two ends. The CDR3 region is CASSLGLNEQFF. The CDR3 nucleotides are TGTGCCAGCAGCTTAGGCCTCAATGAGCAGTTCTTC.

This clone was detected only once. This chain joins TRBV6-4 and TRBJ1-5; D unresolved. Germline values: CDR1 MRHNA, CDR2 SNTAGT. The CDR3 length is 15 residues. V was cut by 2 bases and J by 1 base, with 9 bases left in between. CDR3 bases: TGTGCCAGCAGTGACGGGGTATCAAGCAATCAGCCCCAGCATTTT. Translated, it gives CASSDGVSSNQPQHF.

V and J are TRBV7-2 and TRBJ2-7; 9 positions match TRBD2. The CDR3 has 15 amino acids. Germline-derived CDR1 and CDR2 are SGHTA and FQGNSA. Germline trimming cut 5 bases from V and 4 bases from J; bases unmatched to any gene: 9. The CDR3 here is CASSTAGGSPYEQYF. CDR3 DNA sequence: TGTGCCAGCAGCACAGCGGGGGGCTCCCCTTACGAGCAGTACTTC.

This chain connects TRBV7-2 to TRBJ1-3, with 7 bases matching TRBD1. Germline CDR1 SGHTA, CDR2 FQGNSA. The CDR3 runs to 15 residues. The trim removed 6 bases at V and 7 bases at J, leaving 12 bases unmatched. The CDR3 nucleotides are TGTGCCAGCAGGCCGACAGGGTTCCCCGGGAACACCATATATTTT. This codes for CASRPTGFPGNTIYF.